Following are 17 T cell receptor beta chains from one sample sequenced in a study of T cells in Graves' hyperthyroidism and ophthalmopathy. Amplification of TCR beta CDR3 regions was performed using RNA transcripts as template. In the first-round RT-PCR of the TCR CDR3, the HTBI primer set was used. One entry per CDR3 protein results from TCRdb running MiXCR on the multiplex PCR reads. Among 460,000 or so distinct CDR3 sequences listed, approximately 15% were seen once. Sequenced material: blood. The receptors come from a young woman with Graves' hyperthyroidism.

In this sample, this clonotype turned up many times. The CDR3 sequence is CSVEGRLRQETQYF. The CDR3 DNA reads as TGCAGCGTTGAGGGACGGCTTCGACAAGAGACCCAGTACTTC. The V and J genes are TRBV29-1 and TRBJ2-5; D may match TRBD1 or TRBD2 (5 bases each). Germline V CDR1 and CDR2: SQVTM, ANQGSEA. The CDR3 contains 14 residues. V lost 3 bases and J 2 bases, leaving 13 bases between the germline ends.

This clonotype was found many times. This sequence joins TRBV20-1 and TRBJ2-1, with D possibly being TRBD1 or TRBD2 (6 bases each). CDR3 size: 14 residues. Per the germline V gene, CDR1 is DFQATT and CDR2 is SNEGSKA (reference sequence). CDR3 DNA sequence: TGCAGCGCCGGGGGCAGGAGTCTCTACAATGAGCAGTTCTTC. Protein: CSAGGRSLYNEQFF.

The V call is TRBV3-1, the J call TRBJ1-2; unclear D gene. Germline loops: CDR1 LGHDT, CDR2 YNNKEL (reference sequence). The CDR3 sequence is 15 residues long. Trimming cost V 0 bases and J 7 bases, with 15 bases left between them. CDR3 nucleotides: TGTGCCAGCAGCCAAGACCCAGGAGGTTGGGGTGGCTACACCTTC. As protein: CASSQDPGGWGGYTF.

The chain is built from TRBV14 and TRBJ2-3, with a weak D call TRBD2 (5 bases). Germline CDR1 is SGHDN and CDR2 is FVKESK. CDR3 length: 14 amino acids. Trimming shortened V by 5 bases and J by 2 bases, and 11 bases separated the two germline ends. The CDR3 region has the DNA TGTGCCAGCAGCGAGGACTTATACACAGATACGCAGTATTTT. Protein product: CASSEDLYTDTQYF.

The table lists this clonotype with a few counts. The rearrangement links TRBV6-1 to TRBJ1-5; D possibly corresponds to TRBD1 (6 bases). This CDR3 contains 16 residues. The germline V gene encodes CDR1 MNHNS and CDR2 SASEGT. Deletions cut 6 bases from V and 4 bases from J, with 19 bases between. CDR3 sequence reads: CASSLRGEAFNQPQHF. CDR3 nucleotide sequence: TGTGCCAGCAGCCTTAGGGGGGAGGCTTTTAATCAGCCCCAGCATTTT.

This clonotype showed up just a few times. The chain links TRBV5-1 to TRBJ2-1, with 12 bases identical to TRBD2. This CDR3 has 15 residues. The junction had 4 bases not matched to a gene; V was cut back by 4 bases and J by 5 bases. CDR1 is SGHRS and CDR2 is YFSETQ in the germline V gene. CDR3: CASSVRTSGDNEQFF. CDR3 bases: TGCGCCAGCAGCGTCCGGACTAGCGGGGACAATGAGCAGTTCTTC.

This clonotype was observed at least ten times. The chain links TRBV12-3 or TRBV12-4 to TRBJ1-1, with D possibly TRBD1 on 6 matching bases. The V gene lost 6 bases and the J gene lost 1 base, with 12 bases spanning the gap. The CDR3 consists of 14 residues. In nucleotides, the CDR3 is TGTGCCAGCAGATCCGGGACACAGAACACTGAAGCTTTCTTT. Protein: CASRSGTQNTEAFF.

This chain joins TRBV5-5 and TRBJ1-5, with no clear D. Trimming removed 2 bases at V and 0 bases at J, with 9 bases between. Looked up from germline, CDR1 is SGHKS and CDR2 is YYEKEE (reference sequence). The CDR3 totals 15 residues. CDR3 nucleotide sequence: TGTGCCAGCAGCTTATCACAGTATAGCAATCAGCCCCAGCATTTT. It specifies CASSLSQYSNQPQHF.

This clonotype has a handful of counts. This chain links TRBV9 with TRBJ2-1; perhaps TRBD2 as D (6 bases). The ends were cut back, 0 bases at V and 8 bases at J, with 15 bases in the middle. This CDR3 comprises 15 residues. Germline CDR1 and CDR2: SGDLS and YYNGEE. The CDR3 coding sequence is TGTGCCAGCAGCGTAGTAGGTCAGGGAGGAGATGAGCAGTTCTTC. Translating gives CASSVVGQGGDEQFF.

This clonotype has ten or more counts. This chain uses TRBV19 with TRBJ1-1; no firm D call. V lost 4 bases to trimming and J lost 4 bases, with 13 bases between them. This CDR3 region has 14 residues. The germline gives CDR1 LNHDA, CDR2 SQIVND (reference sequence). CDR3 nucleotide sequence: TGTGCCAGTAGTACTGGACGGCCGGCCACTGAAGCTTTCTTT. Its translation: CASSTGRPATEAFF.

This clonotype was observed at least ten times. The chain uses TRBV3-1 and TRBJ1-4, with 9 bases identical to TRBD1. V dropped 3 bases and J dropped 0; count of bases not matched to a gene: 8. Germline V gene data show CDR1 as LGHDT and CDR2 as YNNKEL (reference sequence). The CDR3 sequence is 18 residues long. The CDR3 region is CASSHRAQGASTNEKLFF. The CDR3 DNA sequence: TGTGCCAGCAGCCACCGAGCACAGGGGGCATCAACTAATGAAAAACTGTTTTTT.

This clonotype was picked up a small number of times. The J gene is TRBJ1-2, the V gene TRBV20-1; weak D call: TRBD1 (6 bases). CDR1 and CDR2 from the germline V gene are DFQATT and SNEGSKA (reference sequence). Trimming took off 6 bases at V and 3 bases at J, with 14 bases between the two ends. The CDR3 extends over 13 amino acids. CDR3 in DNA: TGCAGTGCCACGACAGGATGGGACTATGGCTACACCTTC. Translated, it gives CSATTGWDYGYTF.

This clonotype was seen repeatedly, ten times or more. This chain joins TRBV2 and TRBJ2-1; 9 nucleotides match TRBD2. Per germline, CDR1 SNHLY and CDR2 FYNNEI. CDR3 length: 15 amino acids. After removal of 7 bases from V and 6 bases from J, the junction contained 10 bases not matched to a gene. This chain's CDR3 is CASTIQREVFNEQFF. The DNA of the CDR3 is TGTGCCAGCACAATTCAGCGGGAGGTCTTCAATGAGCAGTTCTTC.

Many counts were recorded for this clonotype. A clone one base away is much larger, so this may be a read error. The chain links TRBV20-1 to TRBJ2-7, with D uncertain. Trimming took off 3 bases at V and 6 bases at J, with 18 bases between the two ends. Looked up from germline, CDR1 is DFQATT and CDR2 is SNEGSKA (reference sequence). This CDR3 is 14 amino acids long. The CDR3 region has the DNA TGCAGTGCTAGCCTTAGCAGGAGATACGGCGAGCAGTACTTC. This codes for CSASLSRRYGEQYF.

This clonotype appeared many times. V usage is TRBV19 and J usage is TRBJ1-1; D unresolved. This CDR3 is built from 15 residues. Germline lookup yields CDR1 LNHDA and CDR2 SQIVND (reference sequence). V shed 7 bases and J shed 8 bases, with 23 bases lying between them. The CDR3, as DNA: TGTGCCAGTAACCTGCGGCCGGGATGGAGTCCCGAAGCTTTCTTT. Its translation: CASNLRPGWSPEAFF. Variable domain in full (rest from reference TRBV19 and TRBJ1-1): DGGITQSPKYLFRKEGQNVTLSCEQNLNHDAMYWYRQDPGQGLRLIYYSQIVNDFQKGDIAEGYSVSREKKESFPLTVTSAQKNPTAFYLCASNLRPGWSPEAFFGQGTRLTVV.

The chain carries TRBV11-3 and TRBJ2-3; D uncertain. CDR3 size: 17 residues. Germline V gene data show CDR1 as SGHNT and CDR2 as YENEEA. Trimming stripped 2 bases from V and 0 bases from J, with 15 bases between. CDR3 amino acids: CASSLNPPLTSTDTQYF. The CDR3 region has the DNA TGTGCCAGCAGCTTAAATCCCCCCTTGACTAGCACAGATACGCAGTATTTT.

The chain couples TRBV5-1 to TRBJ1-1; TRBD1 is a possible D gene (5 bases). V lost 2 bases and J lost 1, with 12 bases in between. This CDR3 spans 15 amino acids. Germline lookup yields CDR1 SGHRS and CDR2 YFSETQ. Here the CDR3 reads CASSFRGIGNTEAFF. CDR3 DNA sequence: TGCGCCAGCAGCTTCCGGGGGATAGGGAACACTGAAGCTTTCTTT.